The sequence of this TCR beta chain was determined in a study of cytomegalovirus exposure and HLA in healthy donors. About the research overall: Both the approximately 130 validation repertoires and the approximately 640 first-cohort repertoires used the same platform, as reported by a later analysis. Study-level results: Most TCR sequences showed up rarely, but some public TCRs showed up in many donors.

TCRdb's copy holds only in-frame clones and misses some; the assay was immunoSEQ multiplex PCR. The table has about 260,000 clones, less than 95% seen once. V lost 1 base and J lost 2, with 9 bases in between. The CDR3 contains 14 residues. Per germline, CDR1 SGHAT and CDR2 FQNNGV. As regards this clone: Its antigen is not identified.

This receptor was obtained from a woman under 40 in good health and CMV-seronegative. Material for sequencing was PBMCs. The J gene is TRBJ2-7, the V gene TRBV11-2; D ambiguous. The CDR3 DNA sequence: TGTGCCAGCAGCTTAGCTACCAGACCCTACGAGCAGTACTTC. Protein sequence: CASSLATRPYEQYF.